These T cell receptor beta chains were read from a single sample in a study of OX40 agonist ivuxolimab in advanced cancers. Method: immunoSEQ multiplex PCR; TCRdb's copy keeps in-frame clones and lacks some. In the table there are roughly 40,000 clones, about 90% of which are singletons. Material: CD4+ or CD8+ T cells sorted from blood, obtained in a trial of the OX40 agonist ivuxolimab. All receptors derive from an adult with an advanced solid tumor such as melanoma, head and neck, liver or kidney cancer. Both conserved end residues are part of each CDR3. The D gene is left open where the match is weak. Part of the rows lack a size; the others show once, few, many or a class for expanded clones.

d_gene: TRBD1
abundance: .
v_gene: TRBV11-2
j_gene: TRBJ1-1
CDR3nt: TGTGCCAGCAGCCCGACAGGGGAGGGGAAAACTGAAGCTTTCTTT
CDR3aa: CASSPTGEGKTEAFF

d_gene: .
abundance: .
v_gene: TRBV5-1
j_gene: TRBJ2-2
CDR3nt: TGCGCCAGCAGCTACCATGGGCTAGGCCGGAACACCGGGGAGCTGTTTTTT
CDR3aa: CASSYHGLGRNTGELFF

d_gene: TRBD2
abundance: .
v_gene: TRBV5-8
j_gene: TRBJ2-5
CDR3nt: TGTGCCAGCAGCGGCAGGACTAGCGGGAGTGCGGAGACCCAGTACTTC
CDR3aa: CASSGRTSGSAETQYF

d_gene: TRBD1
abundance: .
v_gene: TRBV4-2
j_gene: TRBJ1-4
CDR3nt: TGTGCCAGCAGCCACGTCTTGGGACAGGGGGGAGGTAATGAAAAACTGTTTTTT
CDR3aa: CASSHVLGQGGGNEKLFF

d_gene: .
abundance: .
v_gene: TRBV10-3
j_gene: TRBJ1-1
CDR3nt: TGTGCCATCAGTGACAGATCGAACACTGAAGCTTTCTTT
CDR3aa: CAISDRSNTEAFF

d_gene: .
abundance: .
v_gene: TRBV2
j_gene: TRBJ2-5
CDR3nt: TGTGCCAGCAGCCTCCGGAGGTCAGTACAAGAGACCCAGTACTTC
CDR3aa: CASSLRRSVQETQYF

d_gene: TRBD1
abundance: .
v_gene: TRBV2
j_gene: TRBJ2-2
CDR3nt: TGTGCCAGCAGAGCAGGGACAGGCACCGGGGAGCTGTTTTTT
CDR3aa: CASRAGTGTGELFF

d_gene: .
abundance: .
v_gene: TRBV5-1
j_gene: TRBJ1-2
CDR3nt: TGCGCCAGCACCTCGGGGGACTCCGTTGGTCTTGGCTACACCTTC
CDR3aa: CASTSGDSVGLGYTF

d_gene: TRBD1
abundance: .
v_gene: TRBV7-6
j_gene: TRBJ1-1
CDR3nt: TGTGCCAGCAGCTCATCCGGGACAGGGTATACCACTGAAGCTTTCTTT
CDR3aa: CASSSSGTGYTTEAFF

d_gene: TRBD2
abundance: .
v_gene: TRBV10-1
j_gene: TRBJ2-7
CDR3nt: TGCGCCAGCAGTAAACTAGCGGGAGGTGAGCAGTACTTC
CDR3aa: CASSKLAGGEQYF

d_gene: TRBD2
abundance: .
v_gene: TRBV7-6
j_gene: TRBJ2-7
CDR3nt: TGTGCCAGCAGCTTAGGGGTTAGCGGGAGGGCCGGGTACGAGCAGTACTTC
CDR3aa: CASSLGVSGRAGYEQYF

d_gene: .
abundance: .
v_gene: TRBV29-1
j_gene: TRBJ2-7
CDR3nt: TGCAGCGTTGAAGAGTTACAGGGAGCGGAGCAGTACTTC
CDR3aa: CSVEELQGAEQYF

d_gene: .
abundance: .
v_gene: TRBV19
j_gene: TRBJ1-5
CDR3nt: TGTGCCAGTAACTTAGGAGACCAGCCCCAGCATTTT
CDR3aa: CASNLGDQPQHF

d_gene: TRBD2
abundance: .
v_gene: TRBV2
j_gene: TRBJ2-4
CDR3nt: TGTGCCAGCAGTTCTCTAGCGGGAGGGGCCAAAAACATTCAGTACTTC
CDR3aa: CASSSLAGGAKNIQYF

d_gene: TRBD2
abundance: .
v_gene: TRBV7-8
j_gene: TRBJ2-7
CDR3nt: TGTGCCAGCAGCCAGCCAGGGACTAGCGGGAACCGGGGCTACGAGCAGTACTTC
CDR3aa: CASSQPGTSGNRGYEQYF

d_gene: TRBD1
abundance: .
v_gene: TRBV5-1
j_gene: TRBJ1-5
CDR3nt: TGCGCCAGCAGCTTAGGGACAGGTGGGAATCAGCCCCAGCATTTT
CDR3aa: CASSLGTGGNQPQHF

d_gene: TRBD1
abundance: .
v_gene: TRBV30
j_gene: TRBJ1-1
CDR3nt: TGTGCCTGGACTGGACAGGGGATGGTTAGAAAGACTGAAGCTTTCTTT
CDR3aa: CAWTGQGMVRKTEAFF

d_gene: .
abundance: .
v_gene: TRBV9
j_gene: TRBJ2-3
CDR3nt: TGTGCCAGCACCCTGAGGGACATAAGCACAGATACGCAGTATTTT
CDR3aa: CASTLRDISTDTQYF

d_gene: TRBD1
abundance: .
v_gene: TRBV6-1
j_gene: TRBJ1-5
CDR3nt: TGTGCCAGCAGTGACAGGGGGCGAAGCAATCAGCCCCAGCATTTT
CDR3aa: CASSDRGRSNQPQHF

d_gene: .
abundance: once
v_gene: TRBV19
j_gene: TRBJ1-2
CDR3nt: TGTGCCAGTAGTATGAATGGGCAGCACAACTATGGCTACACCTTC
CDR3aa: CASSMNGQHNYGYTF

d_gene: TRBD1
abundance: .
v_gene: TRBV14
j_gene: TRBJ2-2
CDR3nt: TGTGCCAGCAGCCAAGTCCCACAGGGGACCGGGGAGCTGTTTTTT
CDR3aa: CASSQVPQGTGELFF

d_gene: .
abundance: .
v_gene: TRBV13
j_gene: TRBJ2-7
CDR3nt: TGTGCCAGCAGCTTCGTAGGACAGGGGACTAGGGAGCAGTACTTC
CDR3aa: CASSFVGQGTREQYF

d_gene: .
abundance: .
v_gene: TRBV5-1
j_gene: TRBJ1-3
CDR3nt: TGCGCCAGCAGTCCGGATGGGGCCGGAAACACCATATATTTT
CDR3aa: CASSPDGAGNTIYF

d_gene: TRBD1
abundance: .
v_gene: TRBV2
j_gene: TRBJ1-2
CDR3nt: TGTGCCAGTAAATCGGACAGGCGAGGGTATGGCTACACCTTC
CDR3aa: CASKSDRRGYGYTF

d_gene: .
abundance: .
v_gene: TRBV4-1
j_gene: TRBJ2-2
CDR3nt: TGCGCCAGCAGCCAAGATGGCCGAGGGGCAGTAAACACCGGGGAGCTGTTTTTT
CDR3aa: CASSQDGRGAVNTGELFF

d_gene: .
abundance: .
v_gene: TRBV27
j_gene: TRBJ1-2
CDR3nt: TGTGCCAGCAGCAGAACATCAGGAGCCTATGGCTACACCTTC
CDR3aa: CASSRTSGAYGYTF

d_gene: TRBD1
abundance: .
v_gene: TRBV28
j_gene: TRBJ1-2
CDR3nt: TGTGCCAGCAGGAGACAGGGGCAAGCTAACTATGGCTACACCTTC
CDR3aa: CASRRQGQANYGYTF

d_gene: .
abundance: .
v_gene: TRBV6-5
j_gene: TRBJ2-4
CDR3nt: TGTGCCAGCAGTTACCCCCCTTCTCTAGCCAAAAACATTCAGTACTTC
CDR3aa: CASSYPPSLAKNIQYF

d_gene: .
abundance: .
v_gene: TRBV9
j_gene: TRBJ2-1
CDR3nt: TGTGCCAGCGGGCGGGACGCAGTATACAATGAGCAGTTCTTC
CDR3aa: CASGRDAVYNEQFF

d_gene: TRBD2
abundance: .
v_gene: TRBV6-1
j_gene: TRBJ2-5
CDR3nt: TGTGCCAGCAGTGCACCGGGACTAGCGGGCCGGGAGACCCAGTACTTC
CDR3aa: CASSAPGLAGRETQYF

d_gene: .
abundance: .
v_gene: TRBV10-3
j_gene: TRBJ1-5
CDR3nt: TGTGCCATCAGCACCCTAAGTGGTGGGCCCCAGCATTTT
CDR3aa: CAISTLSGGPQHF

d_gene: .
abundance: .
v_gene: TRBV5-4
j_gene: TRBJ2-5
CDR3nt: TGTGCCAGCAGTTTAGCCCGGGGTCAAGAGACCCAGTACTTC
CDR3aa: CASSLARGQETQYF

d_gene: .
abundance: .
v_gene: TRBV5-1
j_gene: TRBJ1-1
CDR3nt: TGCGCCAGCAGCTTCACCCTCCCCACTGAAGCTTTCTTT
CDR3aa: CASSFTLPTEAFF

d_gene: .
abundance: .
v_gene: TRBV5-6
j_gene: TRBJ1-1
CDR3nt: TGTGCCAGCAGCTCCCGGGTCGTTGGGGGAAGGTCTGAAGCTTTCTTT
CDR3aa: CASSSRVVGGRSEAFF